Presented here are 25 T cell receptor beta chains from one specimen sequenced in a study of blood T cell repertoires in COVID-19. TCRdb keeps only in-frame clones here, not all; method: immunoSEQ multiplex PCR. Of 35,000 to 50,000 clones in the sample, roughly 89% were seen once. The sequencing input was peripheral blood. These TCRs come from a man in his forties or fifties with active COVID-19.

The chain joins TRBV6-6 to TRBJ1-1, with D possibly matching TRBD1 (6 bases). The CDR3 length is 19 residues. Germline CDR1 is MNHNY and CDR2 is SVGAGI (reference sequence). V lost 6 bases and J 0 bases, leaving 26 bases between the germline ends. CDR3 in amino acids: CASSRLARGGPYMNTEAFF. DNA for the CDR3: TGTGCCAGCAGCCGACTGGCCCGCGGGGGCCCTTACATGAACACTGAAGCTTTCTTT.

This clone occurred a few times. V usage is TRBV6-2 or TRBV6-3 and J usage is TRBJ2-7; D might be TRBD1 (5 bases). Trimming took 6 bases from V and 2 from J, leaving 14 bases between them. The CDR3 runs to 14 residues. CDR1 and CDR2 (germline): MNHEY, SVGEGT. In DNA, the CDR3 is TGTGCCAGCAGCAAACTCGACAGAACCTACGAGCAGTACTTC. Its protein is CASSKLDRTYEQYF.

This clone appeared a single time. The chain combines TRBV5-8 with TRBJ2-7; possibly TRBD2 for D (7 bases). The CDR3 length is 16 residues. Trimming removed 1 base at V and 2 bases at J, with 16 bases between. Germline-derived CDR1 and CDR2 are SGHTS and YDEGEE. The CDR3 loop reads CASSLIGGVRAYEQYF. The CDR3 nucleotides read TGTGCCAGCAGCTTGATAGGGGGGGTCCGGGCCTACGAGCAGTACTTC.

V and J are TRBV18 and TRBJ2-3; possible D gene TRBD2, 6 bases. The V end lost 3 bases, the J end lost 1 base, and 11 bases lay between the germline ends. Germline-derived CDR1 and CDR2 are KGHSH and LQKENI. The CDR3 loop spans 15 amino acids. In nucleotides, the CDR3 is TGTGCCAGCTCACCGGGAGGCGGCCGCACAGATACGCAGTATTTT. Its protein is CASSPGGGRTDTQYF.

This clone is a singleton in its sample. The gene calls are TRBV19 and TRBJ2-1, with 12 bases aligning to TRBD2. The CDR3 has 16 residues. Germline assignment: CDR1 LNHDA and CDR2 SQIVND (reference sequence). V lost 5 bases and J lost 6; bases outside the gene matches: 8. In DNA, the CDR3 is TGTGCCAGTAGTGTTCCATCTAGCGGGGGGGGCAATGAGCAGTTCTTC. This encodes CASSVPSSGGGNEQFF. The full variable domain, rest sourced from reference TRBV19 and TRBJ2-1, is DGGITQSPKYLFRKEGQNVTLSCEQNLNHDAMYWYRQDPGQGLRLIYYSQIVNDFQKGDIAEGYSVSREKKESFPLTVTSAQKNPTAFYLCASSVPSSGGGNEQFFGPGTRLTVL.

The genes are TRBV28 and TRBJ1-1, with D possibly being TRBD1 (5 bases). V lost 7 bases to trimming and J lost 7 bases, with 13 bases between them. The CDR3 is 12 residues long. Germline V gives CDR1 MDHEN, CDR2 SYDVKM. CDR3 in DNA: TGTGCCAGCATCACGAGGGGAGGTGAAGCTTTCTTT. Translating it yields CASITRGGEAFF.

The chain recombines TRBV4-2 with TRBJ1-3, with 7 bases that match TRBD1. The junction had 5 bases not matched to a gene; V was cut back by 6 bases and J by 0 bases. The CDR3 has 15 residues. The germline gives CDR1 LGHNA, CDR2 YNFKEQ. The CDR3 region has the DNA TGTGCCAGCAGGGTGGGACAGAACTCTGGAAACACCATATATTTT. It specifies CASRVGQNSGNTIYF.

The V and J genes are TRBV4-1 and TRBJ1-6; TRBD1 aligns across 10 bases. This CDR3 contains 15 residues. Germline V gene lookup returns CDR1 MGHRA and CDR2 YSYEKL. With V trimmed by 1 base and J by 10 bases, 4 bases remained unmatched. DNA for the CDR3: TGCGCCAGCAGCCAAGGCGGGACAGGGGTATCACCCCTCCACTTT. Translated, it gives CASSQGGTGVSPLHF.

J is TRBJ1-1 and V is TRBV11-1; TRBD1 is a possible D gene (5 bases). Germline lookup yields CDR1 SGHAT and CDR2 FQDESV (reference sequence). The V and J ends lost 5 bases and 6 bases respectively, with 16 bases between them. The CDR3 contains 14 residues. The CDR3: CASSGVVRGAEAFF. CDR3 DNA: TGTGCCAGCAGCGGGGTGGTTAGGGGCGCTGAAGCTTTCTTT.

This clone came up a few times. The J gene is TRBJ2-7, the V gene TRBV10-3; TRBD1 aligns across 7 bases. Germline-derived CDR1 and CDR2 are ENHRY and SYGVKD. The CDR3 has 16 amino acids. V gave up 0 bases and J gave up 0 bases; unmatched junction bases: 5. The CDR3 DNA is TGTGCCATCAGTGAGTCGTCTGGGACAGCCTCCTACGAGCAGTACTTC. It translates to CAISESSGTASYEQYF.

The chain employs TRBV6-1 and TRBJ2-1; 12 nucleotides match TRBD1. V dropped 4 bases and J dropped 5; count of bases not matched to a gene: 15. CDR1 is MNHNS and CDR2 is SASEGT in the germline V gene. This CDR3 contains 19 residues. The CDR3 sequence: CASSASPSGGQGADNEQFF. Here the CDR3 DNA reads TGTGCCAGCAGTGCCTCCCCTTCAGGGGGACAGGGGGCCGACAATGAGCAGTTCTTC.

The rearrangement joins TRBV6-5 to TRBJ1-4; D is unclear. CDR1 and CDR2 (germline): MNHEY, SVGAGI. CDR3 length: 15 residues. The V end was cut by 6 bases, the J end by 5 bases, with 16 bases between. This chain's CDR3 is CASRPQLRANEKLFF. The CDR3 DNA is TGTGCCAGCAGACCTCAACTGAGGGCAAATGAAAAACTGTTTTTT.

This chain uses TRBV5-5 with TRBJ2-3, with 16 bases lining up with TRBD2. Looked up from germline, CDR1 is SGHKS and CDR2 is YYEKEE (reference sequence). Unmatched junction bases numbered 15, after V lost 4 bases and J lost 7 bases. The CDR3 contains 19 residues. The CDR3 region is CASSQRLGTSGGDTNTQYF. CDR3 coding DNA: TGTGCCAGCAGCCAACGCTTAGGGACTAGCGGGGGGGACACGAATACGCAGTATTTT.

This chain uses TRBV6-6 with TRBJ1-1; 9 nucleotides line up with TRBD1. The germline V gene has CDR1 MNHNY and CDR2 SVGAGI (reference sequence). Losses at the gene ends were 5 bases for V and 7 bases for J; bases not matched to a gene: 5. The length of the CDR3 is 13 residues. In DNA form, the CDR3 reads TGTGCCAGCAGTAAAACGGGACAGGGTGAAGCTTTCTTT. This gives the protein CASSKTGQGEAFF.

This rearrangement joins TRBV5-1 to TRBJ2-2, with 10 bases matching TRBD1. Germline V lookup: CDR1 SGHRS, CDR2 YFSETQ. The J segment lost 4 bases and the V segment lost 4 bases, leaving 1 base of the junction unmatched. The CDR3 is made up of 14 amino acids. Written as DNA, the CDR3 is TGCGCCAGCAGCCGGGACAGGGGCACCGGGGAGCTGTTTTTT. Protein sequence: CASSRDRGTGELFF.

This clone has only one observation. Here the CDR3 DNA reads TGTGCCAGCAGAACCCAGGGTACGGGTGAGCAGTTCTTC. The encoded protein is CASRTQGTGEQFF. V is TRBV3-1 (or the pseudogene TRBV3-2) and J is TRBJ2-1; tentative D call: TRBD1 (5 bases). This CDR3 spans 13 amino acids. Germline CDR1 reads LGHDT; CDR2 reads YNNKEL (reference sequence). Trimming left V 6 bases short and J 9 bases short, with 15 bases between.

The chain is built from TRBV5-6 and TRBJ1-1, with no clear D. This CDR3 has 12 residues. V was shortened by 2 bases and J by 4 bases, with 6 bases between the two germline ends. CDR1 and CDR2 (germline): SGHDT, YYEEEE. CDR3 nucleotide sequence: TGTGCCAGCAGCTTCGGTCTCACTGAAGCTTTCTTT. Translation gives CASSFGLTEAFF.

The chain has TRBV12-3 or TRBV12-4 and TRBJ2-1; D call uncertain. This CDR3 is built from 13 residues. The ends were cut back, 3 bases at V and 7 bases at J, with 10 bases in the middle. The CDR3: CASSFYRRNEQFF. In nucleotides, the CDR3 is TGTGCCAGCAGTTTTTACAGAAGAAATGAGCAGTTCTTC.

A single count supports this clone. This chain uses TRBV6-6 with TRBJ1-1; D possibly corresponds to TRBD1 (6 bases). CDR1 is MNHNY and CDR2 is SVGAGI in the germline V gene (reference sequence). The CDR3 spans 13 residues. Between the trimmed V and J ends, which lost 7 bases and 1 base, there was a span of 10 bases. The CDR3 here is CASNWDTNTEAFF. CDR3 bases: TGTGCCAGCAATTGGGACACGAACACTGAAGCTTTCTTT.

The chain couples TRBV10-2 to TRBJ1-5, with 9 bases that match TRBD1. In germline, CDR1 is WSHSY, CDR2 SAAADI. The ends lost 6 bases at V and 5 bases at J; junction bases unmatched: 2. The CDR3 totals 13 residues. The CDR3 DNA is TGCGCCAGCAGGGGACAGGGCCATCAGCCCCAGCATTTT. This sequence encodes CASRGQGHQPQHF.

The V gene is TRBV18, the J gene TRBJ1-5; 7 bases match TRBD1. V shed 2 bases and J 7 bases; nucleotides not matched to a gene: 5. The CDR3 runs to 14 residues. Germline lookup yields CDR1 KGHSH and CDR2 LQKENI. DNA of the CDR3: TGTGCCAGCTCACCAAGACAGGGAGACCAGCCCCAGCATTTT. Translated, it gives CASSPRQGDQPQHF.

V gene TRBV7-9 combines with J gene TRBJ1-3; 7 bases agree with TRBD1. Unmatched junction bases numbered 4, after V lost 5 bases and J lost 0 bases. This CDR3 is built from 15 residues. Germline V gene lookup returns CDR1 SEHNR and CDR2 FQNEAQ (reference sequence). CDR3 amino acids: CASSPGQSSGNTIYF. The CDR3 bases are TGTGCCAGCAGCCCGGGACAGTCCTCTGGAAACACCATATATTTT.

This clone has just one count. The genes are TRBV5-6 and TRBJ1-6; tentative D call: TRBD1 (5 bases). The CDR3 loop spans 14 amino acids. With 4 bases removed from V and 10 bases from J, the gap between germline ends came to 15 bases. The germline CDR1 and CDR2 sequences are SGHDT and YYEEEE. The CDR3 DNA reads TGTGCCAGCAGCCGGAGGGGAATCTACTCACCCCTCCACTTT. Protein product: CASSRRGIYSPLHF.

The J gene is TRBJ2-5, the V gene TRBV5-6, with a tentative D call TRBD1 (6 bases). The CDR3 contains 15 residues. Germline V gene sequence: CDR1 SGHDT, CDR2 YYEEEE. V was pared by 2 bases and J by 5 bases, with 16 bases between. CDR3 nucleotide sequence: TGTGCCAGCAGCTTTTTTTCAGGGGCCGGGGAGACCCAGTACTTC. This codes for CASSFFSGAGETQYF.

The rearrangement links TRBV15 to TRBJ2-4, with D tentatively TRBD1 (5 bases). Germline values: CDR1 LNHNV, CDR2 YYDKDF (reference sequence). CDR3 length: 13 residues. V was shortened by 4 bases and J by 8 bases, with 12 bases between the two germline ends. CDR3 residues: CATSIRGLDIQYF. The CDR3 region has the DNA TGTGCCACCAGCATTAGGGGATTGGACATTCAGTACTTC.